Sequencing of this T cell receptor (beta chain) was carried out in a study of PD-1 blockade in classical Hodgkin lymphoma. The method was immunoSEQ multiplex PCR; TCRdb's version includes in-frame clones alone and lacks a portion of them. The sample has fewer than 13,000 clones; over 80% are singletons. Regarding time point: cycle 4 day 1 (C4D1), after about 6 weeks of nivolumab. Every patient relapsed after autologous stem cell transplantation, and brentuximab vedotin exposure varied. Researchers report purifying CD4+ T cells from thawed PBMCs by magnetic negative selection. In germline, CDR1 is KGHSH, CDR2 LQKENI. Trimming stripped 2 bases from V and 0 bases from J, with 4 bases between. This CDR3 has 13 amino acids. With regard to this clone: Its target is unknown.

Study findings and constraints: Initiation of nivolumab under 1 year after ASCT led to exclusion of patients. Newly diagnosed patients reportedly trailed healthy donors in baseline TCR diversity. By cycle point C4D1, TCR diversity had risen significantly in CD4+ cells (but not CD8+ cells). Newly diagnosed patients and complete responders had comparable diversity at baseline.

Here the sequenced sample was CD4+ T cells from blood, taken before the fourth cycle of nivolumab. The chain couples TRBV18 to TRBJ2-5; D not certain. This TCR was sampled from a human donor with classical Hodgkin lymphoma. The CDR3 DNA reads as TGTGCCAGCTCACCAAGGGACCAAGAGACCCAGTACTTC. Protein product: CASSPRDQETQYF.